The 21 T cell receptor beta chains below come from one sample, sequenced in a study of T cell responses to AZD1222 COVID-19 vaccine. Method: immunoSEQ multiplex PCR; TCRdb's copy keeps in-frame clones and lacks some. This table has about 96,000 clones, 80% to 90% appearing once. Specimen: peripheral blood, collected on day 0 of AZD1222 vaccination. All receptors come from an adult in good health.

This clone was found once. CDR3 sequence: CASSQGAGTNTEAFF. CDR3 nucleotide sequence: TGTGCCAGCAGCCAGGGGGCGGGAACGAACACTGAAGCTTTCTTT. This chain connects TRBV4-2 to TRBJ1-1; D is possibly TRBD1 (6 bases). CDR1 LGHNA and CDR2 YNFKEQ come from the germline V gene. This CDR3 comprises 15 residues. V lost 3 bases to trimming and J lost 1 base, with 12 bases between them.

The chain couples TRBV7-2 to TRBJ2-7, with unresolved D. In germline, CDR1 is SGHTA, CDR2 FQGNSA. V was trimmed by 0 bases and J by 0 bases, leaving 12 bases between them. The CDR3 totals 16 residues. CDR3 bases: TGTGCCAGCAGCTTAGCGCTGGGATCCCCCTCCTACGAGCAGTACTTC. This sequence encodes CASSLALGSPSYEQYF.

The chain joins TRBV5-1 to TRBJ1-5; unclear D gene. Trimming took off 2 bases at V and 2 bases at J, with 8 bases between the two ends. The CDR3 has 14 amino acids. Germline CDR1 and CDR2: SGHRS and YFSETQ. Here the CDR3 reads CASSLDGGNQPQHF. The CDR3 DNA sequence: TGCGCCAGCAGCTTAGATGGGGGCAATCAGCCCCAGCATTTT.

The CDR3 coding sequence is TGTGCCTGGAGGACTCACTACGAGCAGTACTTC. Its protein product is CAWRTHYEQYF. The chain recombines TRBV30 with TRBJ2-7; no clear D gene. The CDR3 consists of 11 residues. V dropped 3 bases and J dropped 3 bases, with 6 bases sitting between them. Germline V gives CDR1 GTSNPN, CDR2 SVGIG (reference sequence).

V and J are TRBV9 and TRBJ2-2; D is tentatively TRBD1 or TRBD2 (6 bases each). This CDR3 has 17 residues. Trimming shortened V by 4 bases and J by 2 bases, and 18 bases separated the two germline ends. From germline, CDR1 is SGDLS and CDR2 YYNGEE. The CDR3 DNA follows: TGTGCCAGCAGCCTAACCGGGGGCGTAGTTAACACCGGGGAGCTGTTTTTT. As protein: CASSLTGGVVNTGELFF. The variable domain in full, with the rest retrieved from reference TRBV9 and TRBJ2-2, is DSGVTQTPKHLITATGQRVTLRCSPRSGDLSVYWYQQSLDQGLQFLIQYYNGEERAKGNILERFSAQQFPDLHSELNLSSLELGDSALYFCASSLTGGVVNTGELFFGEGSRLTVL.

The rearrangement links TRBV10-3 to TRBJ2-3, with D perhaps TRBD2 (6 bases). CDR1 ENHRY and CDR2 SYGVKD come from the germline V gene. CDR3 size: 15 residues. Between the trimmed V and J ends, which lost 3 bases and 0 bases, there was a span of 10 bases. The CDR3 nucleotides are TGTGCCATCAGTGACCCCGGGACTAGCACAGATACGCAGTATTTT. It encodes CAISDPGTSTDTQYF.

This chain joins TRBV10-3 and TRBJ2-6, with D possibly being TRBD1 (7 bases). Trimming removed 7 bases at V and 3 bases at J, with 19 bases between. Germline V gives CDR1 ENHRY, CDR2 SYGVKD. The CDR3 covers 17 residues. The CDR3 nucleotides are TGTGCCATCAAGCCACAGGGGACTGGCAGTGGGGCCAACGTCCTGACTTTC. It is translated as CAIKPQGTGSGANVLTF.

The rearrangement links TRBV18 to TRBJ1-4, with D possibly matching TRBD1 (5 bases). This CDR3 region has 14 residues. From germline, CDR1 is KGHSH and CDR2 LQKENI. Trimming left V 3 bases short and J 5 bases short, with 10 bases between. CDR3: CASSPSGLNEKLFF. As DNA, the CDR3 is TGTGCCAGCTCACCGTCAGGGCTGAATGAAAAACTGTTTTTT. Drawing the rest from reference TRBV18 and TRBJ1-4, the complete variable domain is NAGVMQNPRHLVRRRGQEARLRCSPMKGHSHVYWYRQLPEEGLKFMVYLQKENIIDESGMPKERFSAEFPKEGPSILRIQQVVRGDSAAYFCASSPSGLNEKLFFGSGTQLSVL.

This chain connects TRBV7-9 to TRBJ2-7; D remains unclear. The germline CDR1 and CDR2 sequences are SEHNR and FQNEAQ (reference sequence). Trimming shortened V by 1 base and J by 9 bases, and 10 bases separated the two germline ends. The CDR3 contains 12 residues. The CDR3 region is CASSLGIGVQYF. The DNA for the CDR3 is TGTGCCAGCAGCTTAGGCATAGGAGTGCAGTACTTC.

The rearrangement joins TRBV4-3 to TRBJ1-2; D may be TRBD1 (5 bases). The germline gives CDR1 LGHNA, CDR2 YSLEER. The ends were cut back, 3 bases at V and 4 bases at J, with 15 bases in the middle. The CDR3 totals 15 residues. CDR3 DNA sequence: TGCGCCAGCAGCCAGCAACTTGGGACTCTCTATGGCTACACCTTC. Its translation is CASSQQLGTLYGYTF.

V is TRBV25-1 and J is TRBJ2-7; D perhaps matches TRBD2 (5 bases). V dropped 2 bases and J dropped 3 bases, with 5 bases sitting between them. CDR3 size: 12 residues. The V gene's germline CDR1 is MGHDK and CDR2 SYGVNS. In DNA form, the CDR3 reads TGTGCCAGCAGTGAAGCGGGCTACGAGCAGTACTTC. Translated: CASSEAGYEQYF.

CDR3 DNA sequence: TGTGCCAGCAGCCAAGGAGAGGACAGGGGGCATGAAAAACTGTTTTTT. Its translation: CASSQGEDRGHEKLFF. The V call is TRBV4-2, the J call TRBJ1-4; 11 bases match TRBD1. This CDR3 has 16 amino acids. CDR1 and CDR2 from the germline V gene are LGHNA and YNFKEQ. J lost 6 bases, V lost 1 base, and 4 bases had no gene match.

This clone has just a few counts. The gene calls are TRBV18 and TRBJ1-5, with D possibly being TRBD1 (5 bases). Germline CDR1 reads KGHSH; CDR2 reads LQKENI. V lost 6 bases to trimming and J lost 3 bases, with 12 bases between them. The CDR3 length is 14 residues. CDR3 sequence (DNA): TGTGCCAGCTCGTGGGCGGGGGACAATCAGCCCCAGCATTTT. It yields the protein CASSWAGDNQPQHF.

CDR3 in amino acids: CAWSWRAGSGNQPQHF. In DNA, the CDR3 is TGTGCCTGGAGTTGGCGTGCGGGGTCGGGCAATCAGCCCCAGCATTTT. The V gene is TRBV30, the J gene TRBJ1-5; D not resolved. The CDR3 is made up of 16 amino acids. Germline lookup yields CDR1 GTSNPN and CDR2 SVGIG (reference sequence). Trimming removed 2 bases from V and 2 bases from J, with 16 bases in between.

The genes are TRBV28 and TRBJ1-2, with D possibly being TRBD1 (5 bases). The CDR3 is 17 residues long. Germline V CDR1 and CDR2: MDHEN, SYDVKM. The V end lost 4 bases, the J end lost 2 bases, and 20 bases lay between the germline ends. The CDR3: CASSSPRSGRVNYGYTF. The CDR3 DNA follows: TGTGCCAGCAGTTCGCCCCGCTCGGGGCGGGTCAACTATGGCTACACCTTC.

This clone was seen once. The same CDR3 is also encoded by other DNA sequences in this sample. CDR3 sequence reads: CASSQVDSLHPPNYGYTF. CDR3 nucleotide sequence: TGTGCCAGCAGCCAAGTTGACAGCCTACATCCTCCTAACTATGGCTACACCTTC. The V and J genes are TRBV3-1 (or the pseudogene TRBV3-2) and TRBJ1-2; D possibly corresponds to TRBD1 (5 bases). Looked up from germline, CDR1 is LGHDT and CDR2 is YNNKEL (reference sequence). CDR3 length: 18 amino acids. Trimming left V 1 base short and J 0 bases short, with 18 bases between.

The chain links TRBV5-5 to TRBJ1-2, with D unclear. The CDR3 has 14 residues. The germline CDR1 and CDR2 sequences are SGHKS and YYEKEE (reference sequence). The V end was cut by 2 bases, the J end by 8 bases, with 16 bases between. The CDR3 DNA follows: TGTGCCAGCAGCTTTCGGATTCAAACGTACGGCTACACCTTC. Amino acids: CASSFRIQTYGYTF. The variable domain in full, completed from reference TRBV5-5 and TRBJ1-2, reads DAGVTQSPTHLIKTRGQQVTLRCSPISGHKSVSWYQQVLGQGPQFIFQYYEKEERGRGNFPDRFSARQFPNYSSELNVNALLLGDSALYLCASSFRIQTYGYTFGSGTRLTVV.

The chain combines TRBV19 with TRBJ2-5, with D perhaps matching TRBD1 (5 bases). The V gene lost 5 bases and the J gene lost 2 bases, with 9 bases spanning the gap. Germline CDR1 reads LNHDA; CDR2 reads SQIVND (reference sequence). The CDR3 consists of 13 residues. The CDR3 here is CASSSRAQETQYF. CDR3 in DNA: TGTGCCAGTAGTTCCAGGGCTCAAGAGACCCAGTACTTC.

The table lists this clone with a few counts. The chain carries TRBV11-2 and TRBJ1-6; D not resolved. The CDR3 covers 10 residues. The germline V gene encodes CDR1 SGHAT and CDR2 FQNNGV. Trimming left V 5 bases short and J 13 bases short, with 6 bases between. In DNA form, the CDR3 reads TGTGCCAGCAGCCCTACCCCCCTCCACTTT. This translates into CASSPTPLHF.

The genes are TRBV10-3 and TRBJ2-2; 8 bases line up with TRBD1. The CDR3 has 18 residues. V was clipped by 0 bases and J by 0 bases; unmatched bases: 6. The germline V gene encodes CDR1 ENHRY and CDR2 SYGVKD. The CDR3 loop reads CAISESGAGGSNTGELFF. The CDR3 nucleotides are TGTGCCATCAGTGAGTCAGGGGCAGGGGGCTCGAACACCGGGGAGCTGTTTTTT.

This chain's CDR3 is CALKRIQGSNQPQHF. The CDR3 DNA sequence: TGTGCCCTCAAACGGATACAGGGAAGCAATCAGCCCCAGCATTTT. This chain joins TRBV5-4 and TRBJ1-5; TRBD1 might be the D (6 bases). Germline loops: CDR1 SGHNT, CDR2 YYREEE (reference sequence). The germline V and J ends were trimmed by 10 bases and 1 base, with 18 bases remaining between them. The CDR3 sequence is 15 residues long.